This record looks at one TCR beta chain sequence and its context. Its antigen remains undetermined. No base-level quality is on record; no much larger clone is a single base apart. The CDR3 regions of human TCRbeta chains were analyzed by immunosequencing. Concerning the study's data processing: TCRs in the repertoires were compared against a reference library of SARS-CoV-2-specific TCRs that had been generated with the MIRA antigen-specificity platform. Breadth was defined as the fraction of unique TCRs that were SARS-CoV-2-associated. Depth was defined as the fraction of total T cells that were SARS-CoV-2-associated. Using the MIRA data, each spike-specific TCR was mapped to the spike region that the TCR reacts to and placed in a CD4 or CD8 class. Log10-transformed breadth and depth values were compared by one-way ANOVA with Sidak's multiple comparisons tests. TCRdb took this table from immuneACCESS and kept in-frame rearrangements with V and J called. Such tables lack part of the clones; where checked against another copy, unresolved V genes explain under half of the gap, and the rest is unexplained. Clonal size and the V and J genes are those of that table, whereas D and trimming came from the DNA. The table for this sample lists 150,000 to 200,000 clones; about 87% of them were counted only once. 5% to 7% of the sample is taken by the ten largest.

The sample originates from a study of T cell responses to AZD1222 COVID-19 vaccine (dated by TCRdb to the early 2020s). In terms of the full investigation: AZD1222 recipients with second doses at about 4 weeks or about 12 weeks were pooled, because spike-specific TCR depth and breadth did not differ between schedules. A total of approximately 230 trial participants underwent TCR sequencing, of whom nearly 210 received two doses of AZD1222 and roughly 25 received two doses of the MenACWY control vaccine. Enrollment into the trials was organized by age into subgroups of 18-55, 56-69 and 70-plus years, and those subgroups contained 148, 28 and 57 TCR-sequenced participants, respectively. Paper-wide results and their limitations: In the small 56-69-year group, the increase in depth fell short of significance, most likely because of low power. After two AZD1222 doses, spike-specific TCR breadth and depth were significantly higher than at day 0 and than in MenACWY recipients. Reportedly, almost half of the unique spike-specific TCRs recognized epitopes lying outside the regions that are mutated in the B.1.351 and B.1.1.7 variants. Conclusions about previously exposed vaccinees are limited because only a handful of AZD1222 recipients were SARS-CoV-2 seropositive at baseline. Most participants were white British and females outnumbered males, and the authors suggested that clonal diversity may have been underestimated. No day 14 peak-response samples were available, so repertoires were characterized only after the peak T cell response. CD4 TCRs associated with the vaccine covered the entire spike protein, and the dominant responses were in regions 160-218 and 743-854.

What this sample's time point label stands for: baseline before first vaccination. Samples from vaccinated people were obtained from the UK trials COV001 and COV002, which included a single-blind randomized controlled phase 2/3 trial of AZD1222 (ChAdOx1 nCoV-19) in healthy adults. For TCRbeta chain sequencing, PBMC samples from trial participants were taken at day 0 and at day 28 after the second dose. Via the germline V gene (reference sequence), CDR1 is SEHNR and CDR2 FQNEAQ. V was cut back by 5 bases and J by 0 bases, leaving a gap of 11 bases between them. Taken from cysteine to phenylalanine, the CDR3 has 15 residues. CDR3 DNA is the only sequence kept; it has 45 bases, read in frame from the first base.

The TCR originated in an adult in good health. Sample: peripheral blood, taken on day 0 of AZD1222 vaccination. The chain is assembled from TRBV7-9 and TRBJ1-3; no D gene can be assigned with confidence. The DNA sequence follows: TGTGCCAGCAGCCAAATACGTAGCTCTGGAAACACCATATATTTT. This is translated as CASSQIRSSGNTIYF.